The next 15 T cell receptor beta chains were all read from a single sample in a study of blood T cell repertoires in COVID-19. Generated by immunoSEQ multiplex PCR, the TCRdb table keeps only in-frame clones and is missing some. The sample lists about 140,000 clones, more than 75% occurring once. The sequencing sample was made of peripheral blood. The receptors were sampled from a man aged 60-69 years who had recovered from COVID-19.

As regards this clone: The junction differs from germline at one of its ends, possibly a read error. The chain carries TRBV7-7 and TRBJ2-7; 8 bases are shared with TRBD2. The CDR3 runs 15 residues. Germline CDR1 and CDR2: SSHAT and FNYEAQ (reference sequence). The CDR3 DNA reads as TGTGCTAGCAGCTTAGCCGGGGGGGAGGCCTACGAGCAGTACTTC. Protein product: CASSLAGGEAYEQYF.

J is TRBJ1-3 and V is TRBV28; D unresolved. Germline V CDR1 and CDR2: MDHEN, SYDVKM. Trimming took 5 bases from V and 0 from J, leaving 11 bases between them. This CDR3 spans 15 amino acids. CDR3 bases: TGTGCCAGCAGTCCGGCGGGGAGCTCTGGAAACACCATATATTTT. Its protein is CASSPAGSSGNTIYF.

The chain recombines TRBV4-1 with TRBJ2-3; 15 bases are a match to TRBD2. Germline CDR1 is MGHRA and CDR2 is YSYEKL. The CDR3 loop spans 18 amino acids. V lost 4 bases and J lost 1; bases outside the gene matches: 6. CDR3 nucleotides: TGCGCCAGCAGCCCTACGGGACTAGCGGGAGGACGCACAGATACGCAGTATTTT. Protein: CASSPTGLAGGRTDTQYF.

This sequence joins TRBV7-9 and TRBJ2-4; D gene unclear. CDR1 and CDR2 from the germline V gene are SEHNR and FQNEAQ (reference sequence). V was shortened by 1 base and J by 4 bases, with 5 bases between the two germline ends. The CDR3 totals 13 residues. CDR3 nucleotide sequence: TGTGCCAGCAGCTTAGTCCCTAAAAACATTCAGTACTTC. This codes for CASSLVPKNIQYF.

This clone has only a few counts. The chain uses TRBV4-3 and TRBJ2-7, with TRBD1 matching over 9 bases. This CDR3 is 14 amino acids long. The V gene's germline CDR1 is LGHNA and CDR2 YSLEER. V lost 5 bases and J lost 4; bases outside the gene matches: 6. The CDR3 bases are TGCGCCAGCAGCTCCCAACAGGGGGCATACGAGCAGTACTTC. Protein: CASSSQQGAYEQYF.

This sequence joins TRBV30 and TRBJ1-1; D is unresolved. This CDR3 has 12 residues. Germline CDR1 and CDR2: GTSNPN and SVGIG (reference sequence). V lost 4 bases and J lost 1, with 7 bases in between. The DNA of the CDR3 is TGTGCCTGGAATTTCCAGAACACTGAAGCTTTCTTT. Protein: CAWNFQNTEAFF.

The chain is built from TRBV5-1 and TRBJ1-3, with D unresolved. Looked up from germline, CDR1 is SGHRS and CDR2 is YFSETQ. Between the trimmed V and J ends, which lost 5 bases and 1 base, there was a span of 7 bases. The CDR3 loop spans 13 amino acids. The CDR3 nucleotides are TGCGCCAGCAGTCGACAATCTGGAAACACCATATATTTT. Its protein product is CASSRQSGNTIYF.

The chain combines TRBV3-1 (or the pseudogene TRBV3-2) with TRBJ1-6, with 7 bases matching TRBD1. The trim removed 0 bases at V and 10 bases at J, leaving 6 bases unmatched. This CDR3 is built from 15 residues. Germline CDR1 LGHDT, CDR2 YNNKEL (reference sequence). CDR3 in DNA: TGTGCCAGCAGCCAAGAGGGACAGAATAGATCACCCCTCCACTTT. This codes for CASSQEGQNRSPLHF.

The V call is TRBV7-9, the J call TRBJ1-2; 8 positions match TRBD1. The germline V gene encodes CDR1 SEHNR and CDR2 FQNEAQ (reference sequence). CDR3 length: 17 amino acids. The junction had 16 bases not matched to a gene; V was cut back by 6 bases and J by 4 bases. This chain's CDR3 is CASSTGQTGAQVYGYTF. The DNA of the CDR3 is TGTGCCAGCAGTACTGGCCAGACAGGGGCCCAAGTCTATGGCTACACCTTC. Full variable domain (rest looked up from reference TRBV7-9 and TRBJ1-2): DTGVSQNPRHKITKRGQNVTFRCDPISEHNRLYWYRQTLGQGPEFLTYFQNEAQLEKSRLLSDRFSAERPKGSFSTLEIQRTEQGDSAMYLCASSTGQTGAQVYGYTFGSGTRLTVV.

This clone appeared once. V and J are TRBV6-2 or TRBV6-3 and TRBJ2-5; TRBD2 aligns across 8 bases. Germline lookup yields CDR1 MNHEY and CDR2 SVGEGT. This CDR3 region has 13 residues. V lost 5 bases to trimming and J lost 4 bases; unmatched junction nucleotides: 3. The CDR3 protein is CASSTGGGETQYF. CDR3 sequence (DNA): TGTGCCAGCAGTACGGGGGGGGGAGAGACCCAGTACTTC.

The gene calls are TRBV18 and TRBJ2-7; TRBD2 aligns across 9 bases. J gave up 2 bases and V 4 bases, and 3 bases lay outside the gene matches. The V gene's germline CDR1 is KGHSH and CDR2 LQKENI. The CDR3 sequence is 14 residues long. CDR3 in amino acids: CASSRAGGTYEQYF. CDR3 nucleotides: TGTGCCAGCTCACGGGCGGGAGGGACCTACGAGCAGTACTTC.

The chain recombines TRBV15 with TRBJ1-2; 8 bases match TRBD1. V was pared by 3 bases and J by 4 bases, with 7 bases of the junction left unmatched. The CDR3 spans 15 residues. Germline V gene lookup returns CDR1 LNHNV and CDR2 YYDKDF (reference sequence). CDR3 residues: CATSRDRVRAYGYTF. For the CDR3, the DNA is TGTGCCACCAGCAGGGACAGGGTGAGGGCCTATGGCTACACCTTC. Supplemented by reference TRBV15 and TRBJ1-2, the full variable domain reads DAMVIQNPRYQVTQFGKPVTLSCSQTLNHNVMYWYQQKSSQAPKLLFHYYDKDFNNEADTPDNFQSRRPNTSFCFLDIRSPGLGDTAMYLCATSRDRVRAYGYTFGSGTRLTVV.

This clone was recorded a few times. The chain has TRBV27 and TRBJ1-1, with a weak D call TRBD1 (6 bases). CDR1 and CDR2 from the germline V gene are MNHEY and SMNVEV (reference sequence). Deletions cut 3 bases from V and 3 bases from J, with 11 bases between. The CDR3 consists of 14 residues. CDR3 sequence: CASSLRGQYTEAFF. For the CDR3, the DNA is TGTGCCAGCAGTTTGCGGGGGCAGTACACTGAAGCTTTCTTT.

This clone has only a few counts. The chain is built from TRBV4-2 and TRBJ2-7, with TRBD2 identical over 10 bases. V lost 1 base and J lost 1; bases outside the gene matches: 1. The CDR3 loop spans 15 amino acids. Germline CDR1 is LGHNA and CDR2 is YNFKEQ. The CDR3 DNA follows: TGTGCCAGCAGCCAAGTGGGACTAGCGTCCTACGAGCAGTACTTC. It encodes CASSQVGLASYEQYF.

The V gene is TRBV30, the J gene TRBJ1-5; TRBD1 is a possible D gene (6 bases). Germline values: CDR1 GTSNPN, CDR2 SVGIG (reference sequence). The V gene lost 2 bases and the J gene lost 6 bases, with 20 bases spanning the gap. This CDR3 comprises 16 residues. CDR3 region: CAWSSSPGGLGQPQHF. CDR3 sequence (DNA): TGTGCCTGGAGTTCATCTCCCGGGGGGCTCGGTCAGCCCCAGCATTTT.